The rows below give T cell receptor beta chains drawn from one sample of a study of early T cells in non-severe SARS-CoV-2 infection. TCRdb re-analysed the 5' RACE reads in MiXCR, keeping a single row per CDR3 protein. The data hold about 52,000 distinct CDR3 sequences, with roughly 11% observed a single time. Sequencing used whole blood. These receptors originate from an adult who was a healthcare worker with PCR-confirmed SARS-CoV-2 infection or an uninfected control (not recorded which). The CDR3 runs from the conserved cysteine through the conserved F or W.

V | CDR3
TRBV6-1 | CASSEDRNSENTIYF
TRBV2 | CASISGGNTIYF
TRBV6-2/TRBV6-3 | CASSLGGGGNQPQHF
TRBV19 | CASSIGGASTGELFF
TRBV5-6 | CASSWGGSLAGELFF
TRBV28 | CASSTGISPLHF
TRBV29-1 | CSVGTVKGAPTDTQYF
TRBV28 | CASSLSGSGITDTQYF
TRBV4-1 | CASSPRDGQEKLFF
TRBV20-1 | CSAASIGGGSYEQYF
TRBV7-3 | CASSRLGGTDTQYF
TRBV5-1 | CASSGEGSYEQYF
TRBV28 | CASSLGTTRTDTQYF
TRBV4-1 | CASSQGTLLNTEVFF
TRBV5-5 | CASSRQGTYEQYF
TRBV7-9 | CASSQTGLAFF
TRBV28 | CASSARGSNYGYTF